This passage covers 2 T cell receptor beta chains from one sample sequenced in a study of CXCR3-negative and CXCR3-positive naive CD8 T cells. Findings and caveats of the study: Naive cells with CXCR3 showed TRB CDR3s that were more hydrophobic than those in CXCR3-negative naive cells.

All TRB cDNA libraries came from 5' RACE performed with UMI labels. TCRdb re-called the 5' RACE reads; one entry per CDR3 protein, DNA not given. The sample totals some 150,000 distinct CDR3 sequences. The antigens these receptors bind are not known. Sample: naive CXCR3+ CD8+ T cells from blood. Subset noted: CD45RO-CCR7+CD27+CD95- naive CD8+ T cells expressing CXCR3 (TNR3+). These receptor sequences come from a human donor in good health. Some clones in this sample may be carry-over from other donors' samples.

The chain recombines TRBV5-1 with TRBJ2-2. The CDR3 has 14 residues. CDR1 and CDR2 (germline): SGHRS, YFSETQ. CDR3 sequence: CASSLDSHTGELFF.

V usage is TRBV6-5 and J usage is TRBJ1-6. The CDR3 has 17 amino acids. Germline-derived CDR1 and CDR2 are MNHEY and SVGAGI. CDR3 in amino acids: CASSYRGGLRSDSPLHF.